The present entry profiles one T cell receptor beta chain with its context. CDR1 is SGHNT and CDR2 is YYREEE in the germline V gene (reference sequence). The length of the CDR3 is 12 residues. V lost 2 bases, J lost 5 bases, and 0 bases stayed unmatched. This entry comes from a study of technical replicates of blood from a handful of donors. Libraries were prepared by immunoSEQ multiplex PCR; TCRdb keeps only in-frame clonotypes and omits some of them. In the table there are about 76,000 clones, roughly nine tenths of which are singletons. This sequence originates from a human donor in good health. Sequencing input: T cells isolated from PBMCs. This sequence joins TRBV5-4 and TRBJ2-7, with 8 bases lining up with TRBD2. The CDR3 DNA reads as TGTGCCAGCAGCTTTAGCGGGAACGAGCAGTACTTC. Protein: CASSFSGNEQYF.